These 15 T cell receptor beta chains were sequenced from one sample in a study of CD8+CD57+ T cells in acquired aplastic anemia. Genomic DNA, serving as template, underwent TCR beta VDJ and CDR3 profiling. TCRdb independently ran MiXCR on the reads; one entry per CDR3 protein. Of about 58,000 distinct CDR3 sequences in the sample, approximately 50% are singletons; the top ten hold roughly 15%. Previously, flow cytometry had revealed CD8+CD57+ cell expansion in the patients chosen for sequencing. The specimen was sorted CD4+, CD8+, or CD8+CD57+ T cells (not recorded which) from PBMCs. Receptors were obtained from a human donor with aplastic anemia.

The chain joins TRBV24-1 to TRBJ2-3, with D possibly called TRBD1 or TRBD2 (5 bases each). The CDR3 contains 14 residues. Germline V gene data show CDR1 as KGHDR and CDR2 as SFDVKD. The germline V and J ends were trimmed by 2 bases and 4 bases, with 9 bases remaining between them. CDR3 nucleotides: TGTGCCACCAGTGATTCCGGGGCCCCAGATACGCAGTATTTT. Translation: CATSDSGAPDTQYF.

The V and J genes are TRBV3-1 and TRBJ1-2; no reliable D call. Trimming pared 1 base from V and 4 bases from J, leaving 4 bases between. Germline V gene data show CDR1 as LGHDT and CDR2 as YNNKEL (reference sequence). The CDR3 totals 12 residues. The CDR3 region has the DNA TGTGCCAGCAGCCAAGGAATCTATGGCTACACCTTC. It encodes CASSQGIYGYTF.

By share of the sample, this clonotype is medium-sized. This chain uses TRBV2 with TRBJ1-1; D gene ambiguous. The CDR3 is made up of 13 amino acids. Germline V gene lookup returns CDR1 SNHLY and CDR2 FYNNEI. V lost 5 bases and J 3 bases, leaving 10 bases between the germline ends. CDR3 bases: TGTGCCAGCAGTAACGGGGAGCACACTGAAGCTTTCTTT. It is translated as CASSNGEHTEAFF.

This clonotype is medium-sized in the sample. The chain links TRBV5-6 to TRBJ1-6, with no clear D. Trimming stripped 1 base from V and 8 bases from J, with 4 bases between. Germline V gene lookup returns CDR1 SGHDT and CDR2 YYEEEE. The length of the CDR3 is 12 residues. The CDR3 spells CASSLPHSPLHF. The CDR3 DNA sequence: TGTGCCAGCAGCTTGCCGCATTCACCCCTCCACTTT. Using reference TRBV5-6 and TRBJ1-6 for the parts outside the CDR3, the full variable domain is DAGVTQSPTHLIKTRGQQVTLRCSPKSGHDTVSWYQQALGQGPQFIFQYYEEEERQRGNFPDRFSGHQFPNYSSELNVNALLLGDSALYLCASSLPHSPLHFGNGTRLTVT.

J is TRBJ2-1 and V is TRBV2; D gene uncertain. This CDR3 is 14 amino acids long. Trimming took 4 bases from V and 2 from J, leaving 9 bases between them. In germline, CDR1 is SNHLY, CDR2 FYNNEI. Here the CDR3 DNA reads TGTGCCAGCAGTGCAGATGGGGCCTACAATGAGCAGTTCTTC. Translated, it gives CASSADGAYNEQFF.

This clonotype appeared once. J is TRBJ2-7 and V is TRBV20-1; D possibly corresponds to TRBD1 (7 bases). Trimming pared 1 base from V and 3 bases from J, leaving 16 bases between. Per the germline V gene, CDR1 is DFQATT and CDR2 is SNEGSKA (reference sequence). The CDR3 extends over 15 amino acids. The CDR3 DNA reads TGCAGTGCTAGAGGTCGGGCGGGACAGTACTACGAGCAGTACTTC. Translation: CSARGRAGQYYEQYF.

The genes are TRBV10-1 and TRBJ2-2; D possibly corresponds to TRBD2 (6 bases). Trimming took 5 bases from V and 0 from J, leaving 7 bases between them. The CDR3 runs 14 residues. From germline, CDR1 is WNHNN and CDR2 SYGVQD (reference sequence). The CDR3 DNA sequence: TGCGCCAGCAGTCCGGGAGCGAACACCGGGGAGCTGTTTTTT. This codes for CASSPGANTGELFF.

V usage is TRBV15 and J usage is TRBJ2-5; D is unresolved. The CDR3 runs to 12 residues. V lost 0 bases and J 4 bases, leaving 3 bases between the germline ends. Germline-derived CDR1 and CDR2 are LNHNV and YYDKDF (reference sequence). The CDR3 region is CATSRDRETQYF. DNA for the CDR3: TGTGCCACCAGCAGAGATCGAGAGACCCAGTACTTC.

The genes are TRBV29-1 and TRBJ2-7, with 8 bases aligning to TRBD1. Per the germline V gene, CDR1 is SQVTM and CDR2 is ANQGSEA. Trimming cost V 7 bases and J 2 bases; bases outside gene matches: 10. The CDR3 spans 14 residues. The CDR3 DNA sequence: TGCAGCGCTGTCGCGGACAGGGAGGCCTACGAGCAGTACTTC. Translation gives CSAVADREAYEQYF.

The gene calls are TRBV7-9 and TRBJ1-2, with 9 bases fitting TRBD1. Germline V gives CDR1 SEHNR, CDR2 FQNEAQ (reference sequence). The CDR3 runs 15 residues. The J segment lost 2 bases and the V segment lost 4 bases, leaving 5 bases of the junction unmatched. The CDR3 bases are TGTGCCAGCAGCTGGGGACAGGGCTCAAACTATGGCTACACCTTC. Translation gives CASSWGQGSNYGYTF. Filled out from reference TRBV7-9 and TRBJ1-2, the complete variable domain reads DTGVSQNPRHKITKRGQNVTFRCDPISEHNRLYWYRQTLGQGPEFLTYFQNEAQLEKSRLLSDRFSAERPKGSFSTLEIQRTEQGDSAMYLCASSWGQGSNYGYTFGSGTRLTVV.

The CDR3 region is CASSEVLAATEQYF. The DNA for the CDR3 is TGTGCCAGCAGTGAAGTACTAGCGGCTACGGAGCAGTACTTC. The rearrangement uses TRBV2 and TRBJ2-7, with 8 bases fitting TRBD2. With 1 base clipped from V and 7 bases from J, the junction kept 6 bases outside the gene matches. Per germline, CDR1 SNHLY and CDR2 FYNNEI. The CDR3 runs 14 residues.

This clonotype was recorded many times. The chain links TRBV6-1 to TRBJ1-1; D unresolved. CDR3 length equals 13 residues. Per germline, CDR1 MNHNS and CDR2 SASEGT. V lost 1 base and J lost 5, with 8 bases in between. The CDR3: CASSEVKGTEAFF. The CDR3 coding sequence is TGTGCCAGCAGTGAAGTGAAGGGAACTGAAGCTTTCTTT.

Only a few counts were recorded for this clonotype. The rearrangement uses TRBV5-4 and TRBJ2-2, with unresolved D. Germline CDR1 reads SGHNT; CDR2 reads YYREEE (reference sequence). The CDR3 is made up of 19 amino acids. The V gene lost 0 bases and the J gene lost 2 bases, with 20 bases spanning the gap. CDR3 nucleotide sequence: TGTGCCAGCAGCTTGGTTTCAGTGGCTGCCAGAGGTAACACCGGGGAGCTGTTTTTT. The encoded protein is CASSLVSVAARGNTGELFF.

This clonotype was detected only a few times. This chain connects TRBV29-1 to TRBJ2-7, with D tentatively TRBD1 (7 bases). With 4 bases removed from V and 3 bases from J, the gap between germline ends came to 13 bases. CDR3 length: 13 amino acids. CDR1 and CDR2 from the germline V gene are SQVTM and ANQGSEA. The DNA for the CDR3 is TGCAGCGTTGTCGTCCAGGGGGGCTACGAGCAGTACTTC. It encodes CSVVVQGGYEQYF.

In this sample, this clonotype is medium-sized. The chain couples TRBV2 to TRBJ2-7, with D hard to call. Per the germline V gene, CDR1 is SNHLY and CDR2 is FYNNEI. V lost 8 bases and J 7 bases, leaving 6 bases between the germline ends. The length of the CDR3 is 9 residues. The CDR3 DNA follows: TGTGCCAGCGGTGTAGAGCAGTACGTC. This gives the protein CASGVEQYV.